The count of the clone carrying this T cell receptor (beta chain) is one. The antigen remains undetermined. Data came from immunoSEQ multiplex PCR; TCRdb stores just in-frame clones and leaves some out. The profile shows around 99,000 clones, almost 90% of them singletons. This CDR3 comprises 11 residues. Trimming removed 5 bases from V and 9 bases from J; junction bases left unmatched: 4. Germline CDR1 and CDR2: DFQATT and SNEGSKA (reference sequence). The record originates from a study of radiotherapy plus CTLA-4 blockade in lung cancer. Study context: Objective responses were seen in 18% of patients, disease control in over 25%.

The study, taken as a whole, reports: Radiotherapy plus ipilimumab was followed by expansion in blood of tumor-derived TCR clones.

It was focal radiation plus CTLA-4 blockade with ipilimumab that patients with chemo-refractory metastatic non-small-cell lung cancer received. This material consisted of peripheral blood, taken from a patient treated with radiotherapy plus ipilimumab. This sequence was found in a human donor with non-small cell lung cancer that progressed on radiotherapy plus ipilimumab. The rearrangement links TRBV20-1 to TRBJ2-1; 7 nucleotides agree with TRBD1. In DNA form, the CDR3 reads TGCAGTGCTGGACCAGGGGGTGAGCAGTTCTTC. This encodes CSAGPGGEQFF.